This T cell receptor (beta chain) comes out of a study of T cell clones after liver transplantation. Across the whole study: TCRbeta sequencing after a pre-transplant mixed lymphocyte reaction identified graft-donor-reactive clones, later tracked in post-transplant blood. The study, taken as a whole, reports: Low donor cell numbers restricted donor-reactive repertoire measurement in a couple of subjects.

Trimming removed 6 bases from V and 7 bases from J, with 23 bases in between. This CDR3 contains 16 residues. Germline V CDR1 and CDR2: LNHDA, SQIVND (reference sequence). The sample holds one count of this clone. The antigen is unknown. Sorting of unstimulated PBMCs yielded separate CD3+CD4+ and CD3+CD8+ fractions. TCRdb's copy holds only in-frame clones and misses some; the assay was immunoSEQ multiplex PCR. The sample contains about 33,000 clones, just under 95% of which appear only once. V usage is TRBV19 and J usage is TRBJ2-3; a possible D gene is TRBD2 (6 bases). The source was CD8+ T cells from blood, collected 12 months after liver transplant. This receptor was taken from a human patient who received a liver transplant. Some T cells may be graft donor cells. The CDR3 sequence is CASSSYRDLGINTQYF. In DNA, the CDR3 is TGTGCCAGTAGCTCCTACCGGGACTTAGGTATTAATACGCAGTATTTT.